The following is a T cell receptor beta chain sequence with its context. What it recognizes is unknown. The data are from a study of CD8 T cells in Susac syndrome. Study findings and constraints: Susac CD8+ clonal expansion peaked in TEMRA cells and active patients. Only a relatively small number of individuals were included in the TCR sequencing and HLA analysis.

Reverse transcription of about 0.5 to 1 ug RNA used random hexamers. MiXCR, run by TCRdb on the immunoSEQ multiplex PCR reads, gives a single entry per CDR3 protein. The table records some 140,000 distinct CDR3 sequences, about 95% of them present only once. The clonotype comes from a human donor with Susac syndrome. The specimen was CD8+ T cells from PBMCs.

CDR3: CASSLVAGSLLSNQPQHF. The CDR3 region has the DNA TGTGCCAGCAGCTTAGTGGCAGGGTCCCTTCTTAGCAATCAGCCCCAGCATTTT. This chain joins TRBV7-9 and TRBJ1-5; a weak D match, TRBD1 (5 bases). The CDR3 covers 18 residues. V was pared by 1 base and J by 0 bases, with 16 bases between. Looked up from germline, CDR1 is SEHNR and CDR2 is FQNEAQ (reference sequence).